This is a list of T cell receptor beta chains from one sample in a study of CD8 T cells in ankylosing spondylitis. TCRdb re-called the 5' RACE reads through MiXCR, storing one row per CDR3 protein. The data contain about 8,800 distinct CDR3 sequences, roughly 6.4% of them seen just once; the ten biggest clones take up approximately 40%. The sequencing input was blood, either unsorted or a sorted T cell fraction (not recorded which). The receptors stem from a female donor with ankylosing spondylitis or in good health (not recorded which). Each CDR3 is given with its conserved first and last residue. The D gene is left open where the match is weak. Where a row states a size, it is once, few, many or the class of an expanded clone; other rows omit it.

V	D	size	J	DNA	CDR3
TRBV9	-	few	TRBJ2-2	TGTGCCAGCAGCGGACCCGGGGAGCTGTTTTTT	CASSGPGELFF
TRBV9	TRBD1	many	TRBJ1-2	TGTGCCAGCAGCGGTAGACAGGGCGGCTATGGCTACACCTTC	CASSGRQGGYGYTF
TRBV9	-	-	TRBJ2-7	TGTGCCAGCAGCGTGGGTACAGCGTCCTACGAGCAGTACTTC	CASSVGTASYEQYF
TRBV9	-	many	TRBJ2-3	TGTGCCAGCAGCGTACTAAACCCCACAGATACGCAGTATTTT	CASSVLNPTDTQYF
TRBV9	-	many	TRBJ2-7	TGTGCCAGCTCAGGACGGAGCTACGAGCAGTACTTC	CASSGRSYEQYF
TRBV9	TRBD2	-	TRBJ2-5	TGTGCCAGCAGCGTAGGGGGGTCTAGCGGTGAGACCCAGTACTTC	CASSVGGSSGETQYF
TRBV9	-	many	TRBJ2-3	TGTGCCAGCAGCGTAGGGCGCGAGGTCACAGATACGCAGTATTTT	CASSVGREVTDTQYF
TRBV9	-	many	TRBJ2-2	TGTGCCAGCAGCGCACCTTACACCGGGGAGCTGTTTTTT	CASSAPYTGELFF
TRBV9	-	medium-sized	TRBJ1-3	TGTGCCAGCAGCGGCGGGGACACCATATATTTT	CASSGGDTIYF
TRBV9	TRBD2	-	TRBJ2-3	TGTGCCAGCAGCACAGGGACTAGCGGGTTTCGCACAGATACGCAGTATTTT	CASSTGTSGFRTDTQYF
TRBV9	-	many	TRBJ2-1	TGTGCCAGCAGCGAGAACAGGGGAGGGAGGAATGAGCAGTTCTTC	CASSENRGGRNEQFF
TRBV9	-	many	TRBJ2-1	TGTGCCAGCAGCGTAGGGCTAGTAGACGTACTTGAGCAGTTCTTC	CASSVGLVDVLEQFF
TRBV9	-	many	TRBJ2-3	TGTGCCAGCAGCGTAGGGAGGGAAGGGAATACGCAGTATTTT	CASSVGREGNTQYF
TRBV9	-	many	TRBJ2-1	TGTGCCAGCAGCGTAGCAGGGCGGCCCTACAATGAGCAGTTCTTC	CASSVAGRPYNEQFF